Listed below are T cell receptor beta chains from one sample, sequenced in a study of T cell responses to AZD1222 COVID-19 vaccine. Libraries were prepared by immunoSEQ multiplex PCR; TCRdb keeps only in-frame clonotypes and omits some of them. The data contain some 180,000 clones, roughly 89% of them seen just once; the ten biggest clones take up about 1%. Here the sequenced sample was peripheral blood, taken 28 days after the second AZD1222 dose. The receptors come from an adult who received the AZD1222 COVID-19 vaccine. Each CDR3 is given with its conserved first and last residue. The D gene is left open where the match is weak. The size entry is marked missing in some rows and otherwise reads once, few, many or a size class.

>.|TRBJ2-7|.|TRBV7-6
TGTGCCAGCAGCTTCCTCACGGGGGCCCGCTACGAGCAGTACTTC
CASSFLTGARYEQYF
>.|TRBJ2-7|.|TRBV6-5
TGTGCCAGCAGTCGTACATACGTTGAAGGGTACGAGCAGTACTTC
CASSRTYVEGYEQYF
>once|TRBJ2-5|.|TRBV5-6
TGTGCCAGCAGCTTGATAGGGGGGCAGGAGACCCAGTACTTC
CASSLIGGQETQYF
>.|TRBJ2-4|TRBD1|TRBV20-1
TGCAGTGCTAGAGAGACAGGGGGTGCGTACTTC
CSARETGGAYF
>.|TRBJ1-1|.|TRBV27
TGTGCCAGCAGTTGGGTGAGGAACACTGAAGCTTTCTTT
CASSWVRNTEAFF
>.|TRBJ1-6|.|TRBV7-2
TGTGCCAGCAGCTTAGGCAGGGTGTATTCACCCCTCCACTTT
CASSLGRVYSPLHF
>.|TRBJ2-7|.|TRBV10-2
TGCGCCAGCAGTGAGTCGGGATTAACCGCCTCCTACGAGCAGTACTTC
CASSESGLTASYEQYF
>.|TRBJ2-1|TRBD2|TRBV7-9
TGTGCCAGCAGCCTAGGTAGCGGGGGGATCAATGAGCAGTTCTTC
CASSLGSGGINEQFF
>.|TRBJ1-1|.|TRBV5-1
TGCGCCAGCAGCCAGCCGCAAGCTTTCTTT
CASSQPQAFF
>.|TRBJ2-2|.|TRBV7-6
TGTGCCAGCAGCTTCCAACCGGGACCGATGAACACCGGGGAGCTGTTTTTT
CASSFQPGPMNTGELFF
>.|TRBJ2-2|.|TRBV3-1/TRBV3-2
TGTGCCAGCAGCCAAAACTCCGTACCCGGGGAGCTGTTTTTT
CASSQNSVPGELFF
>.|TRBJ1-2|.|TRBV4-1
TGCGCCAGCAGCCAAGATGGGGCTGGCTACACCTTC
CASSQDGAGYTF
>.|TRBJ1-6|TRBD1|TRBV6-5
TGTGCCAGCAGTAGGACAGGGGGCTACTCACCCCTCCACTTT
CASSRTGGYSPLHF
>.|TRBJ2-7|.|TRBV7-8
TGTGCCAGCAGCTTAAGACAGGATGCCTACGAGCAGTACTTC
CASSLRQDAYEQYF
>.|TRBJ1-2|TRBD1|TRBV11-2
TGTGCCAGCAGCCCCAGCGGACAGGGAGTCTACACCTTC
CASSPSGQGVYTF
>.|TRBJ2-7|.|TRBV14
TGTGCCAGCAGCCAAGATCGGGCAGGAAACTCCTACGAGCAGTACTTC
CASSQDRAGNSYEQYF
>.|TRBJ1-2|.|TRBV5-1
TGCGCCAGCAGCCCCGGGAGCAACTATGGCTACACCTTC
CASSPGSNYGYTF
>.|TRBJ2-7|TRBD2|TRBV15
TGTGCCACCAGCAGAGAGGGGGGGACTTACGAGCAGTACTTC
CATSREGGTYEQYF
>.|TRBJ2-7|.|TRBV6-5
TGTGCCACCACCGCGTTGGGCTACGAGCAGTACTTC
CATTALGYEQYF
>.|TRBJ2-7|TRBD1|TRBV5-4
TGTGCCAGCAGCTTGAAGGGGACAGGGGGCTACGAGCAGTACTTC
CASSLKGTGGYEQYF
>.|TRBJ1-1|.|TRBV9
TGTGCCAGCAGCGTAGGTTCGAGACATTCAAAAGGGAAGTTGGGCACTGAAGCTTTCTTT
CASSVGSRHSKGKLGTEAFF
>.|TRBJ1-2|.|TRBV6-5
TGTGCCAGCAGTTACTCTGGAGGGGGGTATGGCTACACCTTC
CASSYSGGGYGYTF
>.|TRBJ1-1|TRBD1|TRBV28
TGTGCCAGCAGTCCGCCAGGGACAGGGTGGGGGAACACTGAAGCTTTCTTT
CASSPPGTGWGNTEAFF
>.|TRBJ2-7|TRBD2|TRBV13
TGTGCCAGCAGCCCAGGACTAGCGCGCACCTACGAGCAGTACTTC
CASSPGLARTYEQYF
>.|TRBJ1-6|.|TRBV5-4
TGTGCCAGCAGGGTCTGGACAGAAAATTCACCCCTCCACTTT
CASRVWTENSPLHF
>.|TRBJ1-4|TRBD1|TRBV2
TGTGCCAGCAGTGGTTCCGGGACAGTAGGAGAAAAACTGTTTTTT
CASSGSGTVGEKLFF
>.|TRBJ1-3|.|TRBV9
TGTGCCAGCAGCGTAGAGGGAAACACCATATATTTT
CASSVEGNTIYF